The entry below gives a single T cell receptor beta chain sequence along with its context. These data belong to a study of blood T cell repertoires in COVID-19. Study-level information: Collection of acute and convalescent COVID-19 samples took place in the United States, Italy and Spain.

The data were produced by immunoSEQ multiplex PCR, yet TCRdb's version contains in-frame clones alone and is incomplete. The table includes over 400,000 clones, 75% to 90% detected once. The trim removed 1 base at V and 5 bases at J, leaving 10 bases unmatched. The CDR3 is 15 amino acids. In germline, CDR1 is SQVTM, CDR2 ANQGSEA. The source material was peripheral blood. V gene TRBV29-1 combines with J gene TRBJ1-1; 7 nucleotides align to TRBD1. The receptor's source is a human donor in a cohort sampled during active COVID-19. The chain's CDR3 is CSVEVGKGARTEAFF. The CDR3 region has the DNA TGCAGCGTTGAAGTCGGTAAGGGGGCAAGAACTGAAGCTTTCTTT.